This TCR beta chain was sequenced in a study of vaccination effects on CD4 cells after COVID-19. For this clone: Its antigen is not identified.

From germline, CDR1 is SNHLY and CDR2 FYNNEI. This CDR3 has 15 amino acids. Trimming took 4 bases from V and 4 from J; bases not matched to a gene: 9. Under the ViraFEST assay, PBMC were stimulated with viral peptide pools so that antigen-specific CD4+ T cells expanded. Sequencing was performed afterwards. Culturing for ten to eleven days preceded CD4+ T cell isolation. The person was diagnosed with PCR-confirmed SARS-CoV-2 infection between March and December 2020. Everyone in the study got two shots of either the BNT162b2 or mRNA-1273 vaccine. Clones were read by immunoSEQ multiplex PCR, and TCRdb kept only the in-frame ones, dropping some. The sample lists over 15,000 clones, around three quarters occurring once.

This clonotype was sampled from a human donor who had a prior SARS-CoV-2 infection. The chain recombines TRBV2 with TRBJ1-1, with 7 positions matching TRBD1. The starting material was CD4+ T cells from PBMCs cultured with SARS-CoV-2 spike peptides, obtained after COVID-19 vaccination. The chain's CDR3 is CASSGSRQGGTEAFF. The CDR3 bases are TGTGCCAGCAGTGGGTCCAGACAGGGAGGCACTGAAGCTTTCTTT. The full variable domain, completed using reference TRBV2 and TRBJ1-1, is EPEVTQTPSHQVTQMGQEVILRCVPISNHLYFYWYRQILGQKVEFLVSFYNNEISEKSEIFDDQFSVERPDGSNFTLKIRSTKLEDSAMYFCASSGSRQGGTEAFFGQGTRLTVV.